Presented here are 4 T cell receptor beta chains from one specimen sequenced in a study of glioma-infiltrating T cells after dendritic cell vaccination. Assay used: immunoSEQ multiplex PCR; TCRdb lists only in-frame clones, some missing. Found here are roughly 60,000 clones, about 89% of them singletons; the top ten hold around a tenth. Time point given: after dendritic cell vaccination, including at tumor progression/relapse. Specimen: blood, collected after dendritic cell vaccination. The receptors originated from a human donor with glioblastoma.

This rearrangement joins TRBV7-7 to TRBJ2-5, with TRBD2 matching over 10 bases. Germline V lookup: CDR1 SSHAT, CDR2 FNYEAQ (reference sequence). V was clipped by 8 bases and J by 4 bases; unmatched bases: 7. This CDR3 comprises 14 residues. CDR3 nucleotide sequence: TGTGCCAGCCACTGGCCTAGCGGGGGAGAGACCCAGTACTTC. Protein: CASHWPSGGETQYF.

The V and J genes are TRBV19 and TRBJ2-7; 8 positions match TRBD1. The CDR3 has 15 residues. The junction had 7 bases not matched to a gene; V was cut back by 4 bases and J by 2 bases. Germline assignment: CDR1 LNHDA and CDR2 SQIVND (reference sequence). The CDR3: CASSKKGDRTYEQYF. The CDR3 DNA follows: TGTGCCAGTAGTAAGAAGGGGGACAGGACCTACGAGCAGTACTTC. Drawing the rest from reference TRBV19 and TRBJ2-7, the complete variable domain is DGGITQSPKYLFRKEGQNVTLSCEQNLNHDAMYWYRQDPGQGLRLIYYSQIVNDFQKGDIAEGYSVSREKKESFPLTVTSAQKNPTAFYLCASSKKGDRTYEQYFGPGTRLTVT.

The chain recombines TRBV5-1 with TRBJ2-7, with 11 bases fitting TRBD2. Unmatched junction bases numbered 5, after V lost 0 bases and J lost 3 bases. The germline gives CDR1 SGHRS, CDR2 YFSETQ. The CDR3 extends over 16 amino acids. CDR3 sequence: CASSLAMTSGVYEQYF. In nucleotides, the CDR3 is TGCGCCAGCAGCTTGGCCATGACTAGCGGGGTCTACGAGCAGTACTTC.

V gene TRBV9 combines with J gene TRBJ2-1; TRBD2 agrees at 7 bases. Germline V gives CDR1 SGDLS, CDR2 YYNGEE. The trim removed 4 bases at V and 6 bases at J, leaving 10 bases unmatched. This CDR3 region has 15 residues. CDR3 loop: CASSPRLAVSNEQFF. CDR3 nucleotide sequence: TGTGCCAGCAGCCCAAGGCTAGCGGTGTCCAATGAGCAGTTCTTC.